This is a list of T cell receptor beta chains from one sample in a study of shared clonotypes between healthy human individuals. Libraries were prepared by immunoSEQ multiplex PCR; TCRdb keeps only in-frame clonotypes and omits some of them. The data contain 2 million to 3 million clones, approximately 94% of them singletons. The sequenced material came from naive CD4+ T cells from PBMCs. These TCRs come from a man between 18 and 29 years old in good health. Some clones in this sample may be carry-over from other donors' samples. The CDR3 runs from the conserved cysteine through the conserved F or W. A D gene is named only where the DNA matches it firmly. A clone size is listed for some rows: how often the clone was seen (once, few, many), or a class if it is expanded.

D: TRBD1
J: TRBJ1-5
V: TRBV6-1
size: NA
DNA: TGTGCCAGCAGTCAGGGGGCCGAGCCCCAGCATTTT
CDR3: CASSQGAEPQHF

D: NA
J: TRBJ1-6
V: TRBV5-6
size: once
DNA: TGTGCCAGCAGCGACCAACAGGTTGATAATTCACCCCTCCACTTT
CDR3: CASSDQQVDNSPLHF

D: TRBD2
J: TRBJ2-3
V: TRBV5-1
size: NA
DNA: TGCGCCAGCAGCTTCGGGGGACTAGCGGGAGGGCTAGGCGATACGCAGTATTTT
CDR3: CASSFGGLAGGLGDTQYF

D: NA
J: TRBJ1-5
V: TRBV30
size: once
DNA: TGTGCCTGGAGTGGGGGCGGTAGGCAGCCCCAGCATTTT
CDR3: CAWSGGGRQPQHF

D: TRBD2
J: TRBJ2-1
V: TRBV6-5
size: NA
DNA: TGTGCCAGCACCTCTATAGCGGGAGGATTGGTTGAGCAGTTCTTC
CDR3: CASTSIAGGLVEQFF

D: TRBD1
J: TRBJ2-7
V: TRBV28
size: NA
DNA: TGTGCCAGCAGACCTTTTTCAGGGGGACAGGGGGTTAGAGAGCAGTACTTC
CDR3: CASRPFSGGQGVREQYF

D: TRBD1
J: TRBJ1-4
V: TRBV5-1
size: NA
DNA: TGCGCCAGCAGCCGGGGACAGGCAACTAATGAAAAACTGTTTTTT
CDR3: CASSRGQATNEKLFF

D: NA
J: TRBJ2-5
V: TRBV5-1
size: once
DNA: TGCGCCAGCAGCTTTTGGGGCGCCCAAGAGACCCAGTACTTC
CDR3: CASSFWGAQETQYF

D: TRBD1
J: TRBJ2-3
V: TRBV11-2
size: NA
DNA: TGTGCCAGCAGCTTGGTCGGGACAGGGAGGAGTTGGGGCACAGATACGCAGTATTTT
CDR3: CASSLVGTGRSWGTDTQYF

D: NA
J: TRBJ2-1
V: TRBV28
size: NA
DNA: TGTGCCAGCGTCCAAAGTGGACTGGCGCAGTTCTTC
CDR3: CASVQSGLAQFF

D: NA
J: TRBJ2-7
V: TRBV18
size: NA
DNA: TGTGCCAGCTCACGGGTCGAGGCTTACGAGCAGTACTTC
CDR3: CASSRVEAYEQYF

D: NA
J: TRBJ1-2
V: TRBV11-1
size: NA
DNA: TGTGCCAGCAGCCCTAGACAGGACCCCGACTATGGCTACACCTTC
CDR3: CASSPRQDPDYGYTF

D: NA
J: TRBJ1-3
V: TRBV4-1
size: NA
DNA: TGCGCCAGCAGCCAGGTCGGACCTCGGGCTGGAAACACCATATATTTT
CDR3: CASSQVGPRAGNTIYF